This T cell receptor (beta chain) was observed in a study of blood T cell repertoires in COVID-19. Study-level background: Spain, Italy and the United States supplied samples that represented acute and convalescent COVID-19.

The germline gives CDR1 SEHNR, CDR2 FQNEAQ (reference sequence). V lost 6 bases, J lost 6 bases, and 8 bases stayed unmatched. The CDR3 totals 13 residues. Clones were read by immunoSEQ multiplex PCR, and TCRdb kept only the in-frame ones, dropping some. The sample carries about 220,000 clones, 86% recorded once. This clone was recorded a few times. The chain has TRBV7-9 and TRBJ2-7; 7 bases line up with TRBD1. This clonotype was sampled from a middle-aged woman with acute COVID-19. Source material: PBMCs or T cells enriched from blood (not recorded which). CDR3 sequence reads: CASSSPTGTEQYF. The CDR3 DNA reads TGTGCCAGCAGTTCTCCGACAGGGACCGAGCAGTACTTC.